Listed here are 4 T cell receptor beta chains from one sample, sequenced in a study of cytomegalovirus exposure and HLA in healthy donors. Use of 60 Vbeta and 13 Jbeta primers characterized the PCR. Libraries were prepared by immunoSEQ multiplex PCR; TCRdb keeps only in-frame clonotypes and omits some of them. The sample yields tens of thousands of clones, approximately 55% seen once. Sequenced sample: PBMCs. All receptors come from a woman aged 35 to 49 in good health and CMV-seropositive.

The table lists this clone with a count of one. The J gene is TRBJ2-2, the V gene TRBV29-1, with D uncertain. This CDR3 spans 14 amino acids. The germline CDR1 and CDR2 sequences are SQVTM and ANQGSEA. V was clipped by 3 bases and J by 1 base, with 9 bases between them. The CDR3, as DNA: TGCAGCGTTGAGTTGCGGATGAACACCGGGGAGCTGTTTTTT. It is translated as CSVELRMNTGELFF.

The chain employs TRBV9 and TRBJ1-3, with D uncertain. V was shortened by 4 bases and J by 3 bases, with 8 bases between the two germline ends. The length of the CDR3 is 13 residues. Looked up from germline, CDR1 is SGDLS and CDR2 is YYNGEE. The CDR3 spells CASSSPNGNTIYF. The CDR3 DNA reads TGTGCCAGCAGCTCCCCAAATGGAAACACCATATATTTT.

J is TRBJ1-2 and V is TRBV6-5; 7 bases line up with TRBD1. The V gene end was trimmed by 6 bases and the J gene end by 5 bases; junction bases not matched to a gene: 6. The germline gives CDR1 MNHEY, CDR2 SVGAGI. This CDR3 is 13 amino acids long. DNA of the CDR3: TGTGCCAGCAGCACGGACAGGAGGTATGGCTACACCTTC. Protein: CASSTDRRYGYTF.

CDR3 nucleotide sequence: TGCGCCAGCAGCCCCCGGGACAGGGATCAGCCCCAGCATTTT. Amino acid sequence: CASSPRDRDQPQHF. The chain has TRBV4-3 and TRBJ1-5; 9 positions match TRBD1. The CDR3 is 14 amino acids. Trimming at V came to 4 bases and at J to 5 bases, leaving 3 bases not matched to a gene. Germline V gene sequence: CDR1 LGHNA, CDR2 YSLEER.